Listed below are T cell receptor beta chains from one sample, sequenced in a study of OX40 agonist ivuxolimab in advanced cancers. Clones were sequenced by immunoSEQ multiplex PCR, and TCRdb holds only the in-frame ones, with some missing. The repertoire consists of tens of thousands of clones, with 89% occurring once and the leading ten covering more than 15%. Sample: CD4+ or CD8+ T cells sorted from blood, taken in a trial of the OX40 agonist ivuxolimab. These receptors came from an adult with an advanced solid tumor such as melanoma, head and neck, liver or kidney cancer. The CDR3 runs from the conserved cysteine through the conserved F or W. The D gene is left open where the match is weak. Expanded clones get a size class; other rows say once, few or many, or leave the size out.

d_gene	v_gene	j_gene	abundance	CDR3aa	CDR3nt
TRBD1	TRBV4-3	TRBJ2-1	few	CASSRDRNYNEQFF	TGCGCCAGCAGCCGGGACAGGAACTACAATGAGCAGTTCTTC
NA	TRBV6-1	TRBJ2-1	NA	CATYTQAELYNEQFF	TGTGCCACCTACACCCAAGCGGAGTTATACAATGAGCAGTTCTTC
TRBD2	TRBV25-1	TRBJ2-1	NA	CASSLSGSDSNEQFF	TGTGCCAGCAGTCTTAGCGGGAGCGACTCCAATGAGCAGTTCTTC
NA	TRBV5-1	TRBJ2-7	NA	CASSDYGPSREEQYF	TGCGCCAGCAGCGACTATGGCCCCTCGCGTGAAGAGCAGTACTTC
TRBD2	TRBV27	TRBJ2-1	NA	CASSFPLAGGYNEQFF	TGTGCCAGCAGTTTCCCCCTAGCGGGAGGCTACAATGAGCAGTTCTTC
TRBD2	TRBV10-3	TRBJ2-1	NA	CAISSAGEGNEQFF	TGTGCCATCAGTTCTGCGGGAGAGGGAAATGAGCAGTTCTTC
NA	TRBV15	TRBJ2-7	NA	CATSGGRGLSYEQYF	TGTGCCACCAGCGGCGGCCGGGGTCTGTCCTACGAGCAGTACTTC
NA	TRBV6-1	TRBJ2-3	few	CASSELRGVGTDTQYF	TGTGCCAGCAGTGAACTGAGAGGGGTCGGGACAGATACGCAGTATTTT
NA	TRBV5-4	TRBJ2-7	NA	CASSLMTEKYF	TGTGCCAGCAGCTTGATGACAGAGAAGTACTTC
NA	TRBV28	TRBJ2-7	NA	CASSPAQADEQYF	TGTGCCAGCAGCCCGGCGCAGGCAGACGAGCAGTACTTC
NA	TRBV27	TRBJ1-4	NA	CASSLSGEKLFF	TGTGCCAGCAGTTTATCGGGTGAAAAACTGTTTTTT
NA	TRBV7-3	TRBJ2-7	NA	CASSLGGPEGPYEQYF	TGTGCCAGCAGCTTAGGGGGGCCCGAGGGCCCCTACGAGCAGTACTTC
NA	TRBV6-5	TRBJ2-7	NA	CASSPAESYEQYF	TGTGCCAGCAGCCCGGCGGAGTCCTACGAGCAGTACTTC
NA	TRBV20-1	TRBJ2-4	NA	CSARAGGIQYF	TGCAGTGCTAGAGCAGGAGGCATTCAGTACTTC
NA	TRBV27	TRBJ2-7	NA	CASSTSQGGSYEQYF	TGTGCCAGCAGTACCTCCCAGGGGGGATCCTACGAGCAGTACTTT
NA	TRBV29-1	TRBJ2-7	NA	CSVEVGSTEQYF	TGCAGCGTTGAAGTGGGATCCACCGAGCAGTACTTC
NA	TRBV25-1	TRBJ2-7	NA	CASSEWDNSYEQYF	TGTGCCAGCAGTGAGTGGGACAACTCCTACGAGCAGTACTTC
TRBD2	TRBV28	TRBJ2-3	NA	CASSYWTSGSISDTQYF	TGTGCCAGCAGTTACTGGACTAGCGGGAGTATCTCAGATACGCAGTATTTT
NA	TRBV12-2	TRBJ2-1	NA	CASRTGGRRLSYNEQFF	TGTGCAAGTCGCACGGGCGGGAGGCGGCTATCCTACAATGAGCAGTTCTTC
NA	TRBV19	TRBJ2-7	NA	CASKGQTVYEQYF	TGTGCCAGTAAGGGGCAGACTGTCTACGAGCAGTACTTC
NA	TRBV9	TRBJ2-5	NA	CASSPNQETQYF	TGTGCCAGCAGCCCGAACCAAGAGACCCAGTACTTC
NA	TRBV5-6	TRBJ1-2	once	CASSPTENYGYTF	TGTGCCAGCAGCCCTACAGAGAACTATGGCTACACCTTC
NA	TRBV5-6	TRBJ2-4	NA	CASSLGTASIQYF	TGTGCCAGCAGCTTGGGGACTGCTTCGATTCAGTACTTC